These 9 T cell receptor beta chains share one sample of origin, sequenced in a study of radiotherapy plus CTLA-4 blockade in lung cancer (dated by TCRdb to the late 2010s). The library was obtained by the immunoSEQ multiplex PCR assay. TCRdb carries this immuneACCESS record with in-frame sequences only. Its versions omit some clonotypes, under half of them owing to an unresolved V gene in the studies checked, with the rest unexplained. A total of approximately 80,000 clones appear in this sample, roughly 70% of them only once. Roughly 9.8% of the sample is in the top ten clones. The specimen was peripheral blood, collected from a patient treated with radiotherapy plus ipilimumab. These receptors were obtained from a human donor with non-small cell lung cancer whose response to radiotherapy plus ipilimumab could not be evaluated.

In nucleotides, the CDR3 is TGCGCCAGCAGCCTGGGCGGTAGCGGGGGGGCTCTCGACGAGCAGTACTTC. Translating it yields CASSLGGSGGALDEQYF. V is TRBV5-1 and J is TRBJ2-7; 11 bases fit TRBD2. Losses at the gene ends were 4 bases for V and 5 bases for J; bases not matched to a gene: 14. The CDR3 extends over 17 amino acids. Germline V CDR1 and CDR2: SGHRS, YFSETQ.

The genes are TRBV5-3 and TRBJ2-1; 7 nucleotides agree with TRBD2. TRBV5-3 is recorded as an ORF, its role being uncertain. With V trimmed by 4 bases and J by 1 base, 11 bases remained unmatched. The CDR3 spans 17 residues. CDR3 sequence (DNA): TGTGCCAGAAGCGCTCATCCTAGCGGTGCTTCCTACAATGAGCAGTTCTTC. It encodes CARSAHPSGASYNEQFF.

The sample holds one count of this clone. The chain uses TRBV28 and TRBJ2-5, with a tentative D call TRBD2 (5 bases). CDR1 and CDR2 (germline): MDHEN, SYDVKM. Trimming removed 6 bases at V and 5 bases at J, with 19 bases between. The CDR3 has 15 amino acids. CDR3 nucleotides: TGTGCCAGCAGCTCTAGGAGGCTCCGGCATGAGACCCAGTACTTC. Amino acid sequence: CASSSRRLRHETQYF. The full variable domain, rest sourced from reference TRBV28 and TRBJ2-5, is DVKVTQSSRYLVKRTGEKVFLECVQDMDHENMFWYRQDPGLGLRLIYFSYDVKMKEKGDIPEGYSVSREKKERFSLILESASTNQTSMYLCASSSRRLRHETQYFGPGTRLLVL.

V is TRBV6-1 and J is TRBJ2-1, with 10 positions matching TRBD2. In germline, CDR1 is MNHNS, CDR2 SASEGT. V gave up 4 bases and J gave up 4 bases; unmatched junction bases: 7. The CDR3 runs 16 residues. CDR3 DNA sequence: TGTGCCAGCAGTGGCCCAACTAGCGGGGCTTACAATGAGCAGTTCTTC. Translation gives CASSGPTSGAYNEQFF.

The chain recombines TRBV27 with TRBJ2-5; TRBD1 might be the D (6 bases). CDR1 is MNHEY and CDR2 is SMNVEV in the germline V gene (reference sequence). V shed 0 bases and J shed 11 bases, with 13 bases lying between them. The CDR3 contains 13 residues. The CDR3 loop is CASSLSIGGEQYF. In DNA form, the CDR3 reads TGTGCCAGCAGTTTATCGATAGGGGGAGAGCAGTACTTC.

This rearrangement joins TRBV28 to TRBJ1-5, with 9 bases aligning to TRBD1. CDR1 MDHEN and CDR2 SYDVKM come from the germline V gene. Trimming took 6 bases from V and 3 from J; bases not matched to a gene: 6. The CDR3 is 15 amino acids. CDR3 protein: CASRDRGIANQPQHF. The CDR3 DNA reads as TGTGCCAGCAGAGACAGGGGGATCGCCAATCAGCCCCAGCATTTT.

The CDR3 protein is CASSVESGRACEQYF. CDR3 bases: TGTGCCAGCAGCGTAGAAAGCGGGAGAGCCTGCGAGCAGTACTTC. The rearrangement links TRBV9 to TRBJ2-7, with 8 nucleotides matching TRBD2. The CDR3 extends over 15 amino acids. Germline CDR1 is SGDLS and CDR2 is YYNGEE. V trimming: 0 bases; J trimming: 6 bases; junction bases outside the gene matches: 8.

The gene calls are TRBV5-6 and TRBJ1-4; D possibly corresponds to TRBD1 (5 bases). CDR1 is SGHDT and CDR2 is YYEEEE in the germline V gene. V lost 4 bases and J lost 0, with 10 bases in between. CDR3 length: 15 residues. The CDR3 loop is CASSAVTATNEKLFF. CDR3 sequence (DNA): TGTGCCAGCAGCGCGGTGACAGCAACTAATGAAAAACTGTTTTTT. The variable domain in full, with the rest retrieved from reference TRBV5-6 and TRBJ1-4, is DAGVTQSPTHLIKTRGQQVTLRCSPKSGHDTVSWYQQALGQGPQFIFQYYEEEERQRGNFPDRFSGHQFPNYSSELNVNALLLGDSALYLCASSAVTATNEKLFFGSGTQLSVL.

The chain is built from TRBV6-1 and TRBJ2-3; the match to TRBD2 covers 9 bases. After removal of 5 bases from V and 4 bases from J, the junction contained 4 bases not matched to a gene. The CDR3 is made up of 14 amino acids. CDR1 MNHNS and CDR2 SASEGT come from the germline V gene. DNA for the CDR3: TGTGCCAGCAGTTGGCGGGAGGGCCCAGATACGCAGTATTTT. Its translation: CASSWREGPDTQYF.